This T cell receptor (beta chain) was sequenced during a study of OX40 agonist ivuxolimab in advanced cancers. Overall study context: Clinicians treated patients with ivuxolimab, an agonistic anti-OX40 (CD134) antibody. Checkpoint inhibitors had been given previously to roughly 40% of patients.

The CDR3 runs 14 residues. Trimming left V 4 bases short and J 8 bases short, with 15 bases between. The germline gives CDR1 SGHTA, CDR2 FQGTGA. Study findings and constraints: Relative to CD4+, CD8+ T cells held more expanded clones on average.

Libraries were prepared by immunoSEQ multiplex PCR; TCRdb keeps only in-frame clonotypes and omits some of them. Here the sample spans about 70,000 clones, 85% being singletons. Concerning this clone itself: Its antigen is undetermined.

The source was CD4+ or CD8+ T cells sorted from blood, collected in a trial of the OX40 agonist ivuxolimab. The chain joins TRBV7-3 to TRBJ2-1; D might be TRBD1 or TRBD2, each matching 5 bases. The clonotype comes from an adult with an advanced solid tumor such as melanoma, head and neck, liver or kidney cancer. The CDR3 DNA reads as TGTGCCAGCAGCTGGAGAGGGCAGGGCGATGAGCAGTTCTTC. Encoded protein: CASSWRGQGDEQFF.